The present T cell receptor beta chain was sequenced within a study of T cell changes during pregnancy in multiple sclerosis. Generated by immunoSEQ multiplex PCR, the TCRdb table keeps only in-frame clones and is missing some. The table shows about 83,000 clones, with about 90% occurring only once. This clone showed up just a few times. Germline CDR1 is SNHLY and CDR2 is FYNNEI. V lost 7 bases and J 3 bases, leaving 10 bases between the germline ends. The CDR3 loop spans 12 amino acids. Sequences were derived from PBMCs, sampled in the first trimester of pregnancy. The clonotype comes from a female donor in good health, serving as a control in a pregnancy study. Some clones in this sample may be carry-over from other donors' samples. The chain joins TRBV2 to TRBJ2-7; D is unresolved. CDR3 coding DNA: TGTGCCAGCACCTCTGGCCTCTACGAGCAGTACTTC. This encodes CASTSGLYEQYF.